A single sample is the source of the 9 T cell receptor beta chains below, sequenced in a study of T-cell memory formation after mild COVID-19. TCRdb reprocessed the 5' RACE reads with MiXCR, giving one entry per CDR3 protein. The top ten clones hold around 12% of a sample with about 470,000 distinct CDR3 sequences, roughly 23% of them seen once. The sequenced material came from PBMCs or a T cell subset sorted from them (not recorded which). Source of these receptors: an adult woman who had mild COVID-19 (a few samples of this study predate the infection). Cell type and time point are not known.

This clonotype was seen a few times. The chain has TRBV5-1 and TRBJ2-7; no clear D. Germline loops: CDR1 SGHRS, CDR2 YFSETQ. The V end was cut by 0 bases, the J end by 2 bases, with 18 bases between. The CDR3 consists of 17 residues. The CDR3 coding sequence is TGCGCCAGCAGCTTGGCAGATTGGCCCAAGTTGGCCTACGAGCAGTACTTC. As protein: CASSLADWPKLAYEQYF.

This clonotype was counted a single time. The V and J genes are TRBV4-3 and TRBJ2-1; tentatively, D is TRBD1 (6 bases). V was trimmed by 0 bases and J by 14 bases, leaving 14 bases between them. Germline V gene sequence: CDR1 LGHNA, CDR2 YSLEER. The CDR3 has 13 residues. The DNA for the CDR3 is TGCGCCAGCAGCCAAGATAGGTCAGGGGCGGAGTTCTTC. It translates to CASSQDRSGAEFF.

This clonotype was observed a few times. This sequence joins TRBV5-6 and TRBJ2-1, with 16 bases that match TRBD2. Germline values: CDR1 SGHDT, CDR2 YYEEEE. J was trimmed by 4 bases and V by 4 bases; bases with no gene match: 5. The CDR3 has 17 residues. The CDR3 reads CASSTGTSGREYNEQFF. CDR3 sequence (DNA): TGTGCCAGCAGCACCGGGACTAGCGGGAGGGAATACAATGAGCAGTTCTTC. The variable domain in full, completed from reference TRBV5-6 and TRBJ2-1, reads DAGVTQSPTHLIKTRGQQVTLRCSPKSGHDTVSWYQQALGQGPQFIFQYYEEEERQRGNFPDRFSGHQFPNYSSELNVNALLLGDSALYLCASSTGTSGREYNEQFFGPGTRLTVL.

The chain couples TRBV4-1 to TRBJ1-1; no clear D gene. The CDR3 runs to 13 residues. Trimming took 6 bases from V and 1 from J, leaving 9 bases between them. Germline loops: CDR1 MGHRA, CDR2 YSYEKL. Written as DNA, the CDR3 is TGCGCCAGCAGGTCGGGCGAGAACACTGAAGCTTTCTTT. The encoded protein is CASRSGENTEAFF.

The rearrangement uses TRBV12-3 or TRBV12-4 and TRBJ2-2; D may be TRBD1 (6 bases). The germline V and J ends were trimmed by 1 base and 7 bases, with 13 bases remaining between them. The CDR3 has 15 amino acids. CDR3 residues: CASSLEARGVGELFF. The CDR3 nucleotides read TGTGCCAGCAGTTTAGAGGCCAGGGGAGTCGGGGAGCTGTTTTTT.

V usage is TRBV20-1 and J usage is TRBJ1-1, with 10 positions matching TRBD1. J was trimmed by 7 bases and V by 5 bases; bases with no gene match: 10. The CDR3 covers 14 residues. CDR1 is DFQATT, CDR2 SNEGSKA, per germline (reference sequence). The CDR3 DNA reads TGCAGTGCTTCTGAGGGACAGGGGCGCTTTGAAGCTTTCTTT. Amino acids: CSASEGQGRFEAFF.

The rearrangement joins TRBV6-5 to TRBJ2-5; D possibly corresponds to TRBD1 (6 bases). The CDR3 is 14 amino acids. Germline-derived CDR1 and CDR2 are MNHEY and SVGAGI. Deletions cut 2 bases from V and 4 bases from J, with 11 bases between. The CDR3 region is CASSYGQSVETQYF. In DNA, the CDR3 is TGTGCCAGCAGTTACGGACAGTCAGTAGAGACCCAGTACTTC.

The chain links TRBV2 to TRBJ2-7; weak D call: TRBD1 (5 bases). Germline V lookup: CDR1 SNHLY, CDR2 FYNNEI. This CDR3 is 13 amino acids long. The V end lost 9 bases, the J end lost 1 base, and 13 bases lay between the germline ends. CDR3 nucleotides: TGTGCCAGTCGTCAGGGTTCGTCCTACGAGCAGTACTTC. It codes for CASRQGSSYEQYF.

The CDR3 nucleotides are TGTGCCAGCAGGTTATCCGGCAATGAGCAGTTCTTC. It codes for CASRLSGNEQFF. The genes are TRBV2 and TRBJ2-1; no clear D. This CDR3 comprises 12 residues. Germline CDR1 reads SNHLY; CDR2 reads FYNNEI. Trimming shortened V by 6 bases and J by 6 bases, and 9 bases separated the two germline ends.